This TCR beta chain comes out of a study of low-dose radiotherapy and immunotherapy resistance in tumors. Study-wide context: Patients took oral aspirin 300 mg daily for four cycles from cycle 1 day 1.

The time point here: after trial treatment. Treatment here: LDRT plus nivolumab, ipilimumab, low-dose cyclophosphamide and aspirin (RACIN trial). The donors' treatment consisted of nivolumab, ipilimumab, aspirin, low-dose cyclophosphamide and low-dose radiotherapy. Eligibility criteria specified advanced solid malignancies devoid of tumor-infiltrating lymphocytes. Both TCRalpha and TCRbeta chains were reverse transcribed with V-gene-specific primers. The PCR that amplified TCRs ran for about 20 cycles, relying on a constant-region primer and a V-primer adapter. From the reads, TCRdb called clonotypes with MiXCR, one entry per CDR3 protein. The table shows approximately 91,000 distinct CDR3 sequences, with 20% occurring only once. This clonotype was sampled from a female donor with ovarian cancer. The sequencing here drew on PBMCs, taken after low-dose radiotherapy plus immunotherapy.

The CDR3 sequence: CASSQRGGQPQHF. Here the CDR3 DNA reads TGTGCCAGCAGCCAAAGGGGGGGACAGCCCCAGCATTTT. The chain carries TRBV3-1 and TRBJ1-5, with TRBD1 as a possible D gene (6 bases). Germline V CDR1 and CDR2: LGHDT, YNNKEL (reference sequence). Trimming took 2 bases from V and 7 from J, leaving 9 bases between them. The CDR3 has 13 residues.